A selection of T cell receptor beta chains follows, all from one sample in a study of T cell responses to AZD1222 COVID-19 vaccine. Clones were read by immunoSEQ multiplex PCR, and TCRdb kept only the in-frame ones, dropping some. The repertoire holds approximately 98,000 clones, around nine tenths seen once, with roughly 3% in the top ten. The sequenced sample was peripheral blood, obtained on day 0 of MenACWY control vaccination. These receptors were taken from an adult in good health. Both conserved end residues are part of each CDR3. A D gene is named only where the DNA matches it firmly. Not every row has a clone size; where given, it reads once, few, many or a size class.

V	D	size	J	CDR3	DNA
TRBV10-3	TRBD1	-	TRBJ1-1	CAISATYRGLRGYAEAFF	TGTGCCATCAGTGCGACTTACAGGGGTCTAAGAGGGTACGCTGAAGCTTTCTTT
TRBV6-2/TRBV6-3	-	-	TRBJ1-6	CASSPVGSVALHF	TGTGCCAGCAGCCCAGTGGGTTCAGTGGCCCTCCACTTT
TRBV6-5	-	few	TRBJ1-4	CASRTGSNEKLFF	TGTGCCAGCCGTACAGGGTCTAATGAAAAACTGTTTTTT
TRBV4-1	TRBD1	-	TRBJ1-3	CASSQDDRVYGNTIYF	TGCGCCAGCAGCCAAGATGACAGGGTTTATGGAAACACCATATATTTT
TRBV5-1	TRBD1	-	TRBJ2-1	CASSAYGDRVYNEQFF	TGCGCCAGCAGCGCTTACGGGGACAGGGTCTACAATGAGCAGTTCTTC
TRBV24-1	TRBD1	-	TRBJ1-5	CATRGTGKPQHF	TGTGCCACCCGCGGGACAGGGAAGCCCCAGCATTTT
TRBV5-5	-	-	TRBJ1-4	CASSWLAGAPNEKLFF	TGTGCCAGCAGCTGGCTAGCGGGGGCCCCTAATGAAAAACTGTTTTTT
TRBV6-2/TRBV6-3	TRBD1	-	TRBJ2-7	CASSSGQGGGSYEQYF	TGTGCCAGCAGTTCCGGACAGGGGGGGGGATCCTACGAGCAGTACTTC
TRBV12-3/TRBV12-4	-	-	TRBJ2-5	CASTLGETQYF	TGTGCCAGCACGCTAGGAGAGACCCAGTACTTC
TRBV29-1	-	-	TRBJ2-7	CSVVEWGREQYF	TGCAGCGTTGTTGAGTGGGGGCGCGAGCAGTACTTC
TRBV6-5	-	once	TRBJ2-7	CARGDGYEQYF	TGTGCCAGGGGCGACGGCTACGAGCAGTACTTC
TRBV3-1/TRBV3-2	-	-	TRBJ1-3	CASSHIAGAGNTIYF	TGTGCCAGCAGCCATATTGCAGGGGCGGGAAACACCATATATTTT
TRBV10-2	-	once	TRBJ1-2	CASSESGSGYGYTF	TGCGCCAGCAGTGAGTCAGGGAGCGGATATGGCTACACCTTC
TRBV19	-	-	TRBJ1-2	CASNRATSPFYGYTF	TGTGCCAGTAATCGGGCCACCAGCCCTTTCTATGGCTACACCTTC
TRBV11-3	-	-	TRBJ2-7	CASSRGTSPNEQYF	TGTGCCAGCAGCCGAGGGACATCCCCCAACGAGCAGTACTTC
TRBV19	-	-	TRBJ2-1	CASSIVLASSYNEQFF	TGTGCCAGTAGTATAGTTCTTGCCAGCTCCTACAATGAGCAGTTCTTC
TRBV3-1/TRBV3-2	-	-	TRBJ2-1	CASSQDPPKGNYRAVNEQFF	TGTGCCAGCAGCCAAGATCCCCCAAAGGGGAATTACCGCGCCGTAAATGAGCAGTTCTTC
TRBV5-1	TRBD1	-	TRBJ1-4	CASSPDRGGDEKLFF	TGCGCCAGCAGCCCAGACAGGGGCGGGGACGAAAAACTGTTTTTT
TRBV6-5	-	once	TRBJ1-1	CASSYSSSGGDTEAFF	TGTGCCAGCAGTTACTCGAGTAGTGGCGGGGACACTGAAGCTTTCTTT
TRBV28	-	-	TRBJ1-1	CASSSPGKNTEAFF	TGTGCCAGCAGTTCGCCGGGCAAGAACACTGAAGCTTTCTTT
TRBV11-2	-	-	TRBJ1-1	CASSPSWGGAAEAFF	TGTGCCAGCAGCCCCTCGTGGGGGGGGGCCGCTGAAGCTTTCTTT
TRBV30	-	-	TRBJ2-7	CAWSLRVALSYEQYF	TGTGCCTGGAGCCTCAGGGTAGCCCTCTCCTACGAGCAGTACTTC
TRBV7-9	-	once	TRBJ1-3	CASSLAGGEGGNTIYF	TGTGCCAGCAGCTTAGCGGGAGGGGAAGGTGGAAACACCATATATTTT
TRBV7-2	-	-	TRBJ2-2	CASSWDTNTGELFF	TGTGCCAGCAGCTGGGACACGAACACCGGGGAGCTGTTTTTT
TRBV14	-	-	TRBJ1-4	CASSQDYGVRTNEKLFF	TGTGCCAGCAGCCAAGATTACGGGGTTCGGACTAATGAAAAACTGTTTTTT
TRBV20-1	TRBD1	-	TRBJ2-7	CSASGTGSSYEQYF	TGCAGTGCGAGTGGGACAGGGAGCTCCTACGAGCAGTACTTC
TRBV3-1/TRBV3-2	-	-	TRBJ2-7	CASSQDRAGSSYEQYF	TGTGCCAGCAGCCAAGATAGGGCGGGGAGCTCCTACGAGCAGTACTTC
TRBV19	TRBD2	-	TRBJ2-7	CASSRTSGGPHEQYF	TGTGCCAGTAGCAGGACTAGCGGGGGGCCCCACGAGCAGTACTTC
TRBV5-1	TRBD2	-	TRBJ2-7	CASSLGLAGGLGEQYF	TGCGCCAGCAGCTTAGGACTAGCGGGGGGCCTGGGCGAGCAGTACTTC
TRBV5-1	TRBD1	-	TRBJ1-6	CASSPDRGRPFYSPLHF	TGCGCCAGCAGTCCTGACAGGGGGCGCCCCTTTTATTCACCCCTCCACTTT
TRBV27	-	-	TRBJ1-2	CASRRDQANYGYTF	TGTGCCAGCAGGAGGGACCAGGCTAACTATGGCTACACCTTC
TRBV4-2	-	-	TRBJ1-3	CASSQGLSSGNTIYF	TGTGCCAGCAGCCAGGGACTCAGCTCTGGAAACACCATATATTTT
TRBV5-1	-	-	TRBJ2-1	CASRKTDYNEQFF	TGCGCCAGCAGAAAGACAGATTACAATGAGCAGTTCTTC
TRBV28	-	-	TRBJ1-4	CASRRQKNEKLFF	TGTGCCAGCAGACGTCAGAAAAATGAAAAACTGTTTTTT
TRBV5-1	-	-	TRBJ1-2	CASSSGQRNGYTF	TGCGCCAGCAGCTCAGGACAGAGAAATGGCTACACCTTC
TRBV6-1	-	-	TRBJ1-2	CASSEITGSGYTF	TGTGCCAGCAGTGAAATCACAGGGTCTGGCTACACCTTC
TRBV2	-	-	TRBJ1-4	CASSDLGRPEKLFF	TGTGCCAGCAGTGACTTGGGGCGGCCCGAAAAACTGTTTTTT